The 5 T cell receptor beta chains below all came from one sample that was sequenced in a study of breast tumors, draining lymph nodes, adjacent tissues. Axillary draining lymph nodes of breast cancer patients supplied the node samples. TCRdb passed the multiplex PCR reads through MiXCR, listing each CDR3 protein once. The data hold over 200,000 distinct CDR3 sequences, with under 40% observed a single time. The sample comprised axillary lymph node tissue. The receptor set was obtained from a female donor with breast cancer. Some clones in this sample may be carry-over from other donors' samples.

There are many counts of this clonotype. This chain joins TRBV20-1 and TRBJ2-1; tentatively, D is TRBD1 (6 bases). The V end lost 7 bases, the J end lost 10 bases, and 17 bases lay between the germline ends. Germline V lookup: CDR1 DFQATT, CDR2 SNEGSKA (reference sequence). The CDR3 length is 12 residues. The CDR3 protein is CSGRDNSKEQFF. The CDR3 DNA reads TGCAGTGGCAGGGACAACAGCAAGGAGCAGTTCTTC.

Many counts were recorded for this clonotype. CDR3 coding DNA: TGTGCCAGCAGCCCCGTAGTAGTTAATTCACCCCTCCACTTT. Residues: CASSPVVVNSPLHF. The V and J genes are TRBV3-1 and TRBJ1-6; D is unresolved. With 4 bases removed from V and 6 bases from J, the gap between germline ends came to 10 bases. The CDR3 spans 14 residues. Germline V CDR1 and CDR2: LGHDT, YNNKEL (reference sequence).

This clonotype was recorded many times. The rearrangement links TRBV12-3 or TRBV12-4 to TRBJ2-3; no definite D call. Trimming took 7 bases from V and 4 from J, leaving 12 bases between them. The CDR3 totals 13 residues. This chain's CDR3 is CASTPRGADTQYF. Written as DNA, the CDR3 is TGTGCCAGCACCCCCCGAGGTGCAGATACGCAGTATTTT.

This clonotype was recorded many times. The rearrangement links TRBV4-2 to TRBJ1-6; D is perhaps TRBD1 (5 bases). Germline lookup yields CDR1 LGHNA and CDR2 YNFKEQ. This CDR3 contains 15 residues. V lost 0 bases and J lost 8, with 11 bases in between. The CDR3, as DNA: TGTGCCAGCAGCCAAGAAGTGGGGGGTTATTCACCCCTCCACTTT. Translating gives CASSQEVGGYSPLHF.

The chain combines TRBV7-9 with TRBJ1-2; TRBD1 matches 7 bases. The CDR3 is 13 amino acids. Germline-derived CDR1 and CDR2 are SEHNR and FQNEAQ (reference sequence). Trimming cost V 5 bases and J 4 bases; bases outside gene matches: 4. CDR3 amino acids: CASSPGGIYGYTF. The CDR3 DNA sequence: TGTGCCAGCAGCCCAGGGGGGATCTATGGCTACACCTTC. The complete variable domain, with remaining parts taken from reference TRBV7-9 and TRBJ1-2, reads DTGVSQNPRHKITKRGQNVTFRCDPISEHNRLYWYRQTLGQGPEFLTYFQNEAQLEKSRLLSDRFSAERPKGSFSTLEIQRTEQGDSAMYLCASSPGGIYGYTFGSGTRLTVV.